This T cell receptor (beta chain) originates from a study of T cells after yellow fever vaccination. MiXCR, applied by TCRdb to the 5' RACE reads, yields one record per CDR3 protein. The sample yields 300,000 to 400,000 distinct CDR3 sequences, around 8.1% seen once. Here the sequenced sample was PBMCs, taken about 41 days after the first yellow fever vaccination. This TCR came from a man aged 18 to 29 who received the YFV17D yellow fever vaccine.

CDR3 loop: CASSYEIYTEAFF. CDR3 nucleotides: TGTGCCAGCAGTTATGAGATTTACACTGAAGCTTTCTTT. This sequence joins TRBV6-6 and TRBJ1-1; D unresolved. CDR1 MNHNY and CDR2 SVGAGI come from the germline V gene (reference sequence). V lost 3 bases, J lost 3 bases, and 8 bases lay in between. The CDR3 contains 13 residues.